A selection of T cell receptor beta chains follows, all from one sample in a study of control samples from healthy donors and cancer patients. The assay was immunoSEQ multiplex PCR, and TCRdb's table has in-frame clones only and misses some. The table has about 130,000 clones, around nine tenths seen once. Sequenced sample: blood. The receptors derive from a man between 18 and 35 years old in good health. Each CDR3 is given with its conserved first and last residue. D genes are given only for firm matches. Some rows have no size entry. The others give once, few or many, or a class for an expanded clone.

cdr3_length | j_call | v_call | clone_size | d_call | cdr3_aa | cdr3_nt
14 | TRBJ2-4 | TRBV7-2 | . | . | CASSPDIKGYIQYF | TGTGCCAGCAGCCCGGACATAAAGGGGTACATTCAGTACTTC
14 | TRBJ1-5 | TRBV27 | . | . | CASSLQGFGQPQHF | TGTGCCAGCAGTTTACAGGGCTTCGGACAGCCCCAGCATTTT
16 | TRBJ2-4 | TRBV6-5 | . | . | CASSYDVGASKNIQYF | TGTGCCAGCAGTTATGACGTGGGGGCATCCAAAAACATTCAGTACTTC
16 | TRBJ2-4 | TRBV18 | . | TRBD2 | CASSPPGLAGGNIQYF | TGTGCCAGCTCACCACCTGGACTAGCGGGGGGAAACATTCAGTACTTC
17 | TRBJ2-2 | TRBV7-8 | . | . | CASSLDWGVGNTGELFF | TGTGCCAGCAGCTTAGATTGGGGCGTGGGAAACACCGGGGAGCTGTTTTTT
21 | TRBJ2-1 | TRBV14 | . | TRBD2 | CASSQETGTSGVYFSYNEQFF | TGTGCCAGCAGCCAAGAAACCGGGACTAGCGGGGTTTATTTCTCCTACAATGAGCAGTTCTTC
13 | TRBJ1-1 | TRBV6-6 | . | TRBD1 | CASTSTGPTEAFF | TGTGCCAGCACTTCGACAGGGCCCACTGAAGCTTTCTTT
17 | TRBJ1-5 | TRBV18 | once | TRBD1 | CASSPPIGTGVLQPQHF | TGTGCCAGCTCACCACCGATCGGGACAGGGGTTTTGCAGCCCCAGCATTTT
13 | TRBJ1-2 | TRBV19 | . | TRBD1 | CASSPPTGYGYTF | TGTGCCAGTAGTCCTCCGACAGGGTACGGCTACACCTTC
15 | TRBJ2-5 | TRBV11-2 | . | TRBD2 | CASSLLPSGGETQYF | TGTGCCAGCAGCTTATTGCCTAGCGGAGGGGAGACCCAGTACTTC
16 | TRBJ2-7 | TRBV2 | . | TRBD1 | CASTTSGQGASYEQYF | TGTGCCAGCACCACCTCCGGGCAGGGGGCGAGCTACGAGCAGTACTTC
15 | TRBJ2-3 | TRBV19 | . | . | CASSIGDYSTDTQYF | TGTGCCAGTAGTATTGGCGACTACAGCACAGATACGCAGTATTTT
15 | TRBJ2-5 | TRBV5-1 | . | TRBD1 | CASSPNPGQQETQYF | TGCGCCAGCAGCCCGAATCCGGGACAGCAAGAGACCCAGTACTTC
15 | TRBJ2-5 | TRBV4-1 | . | . | CASSLPGGSQETQYF | TGCGCCAGCAGCCTACCTGGGGGCAGCCAAGAGACCCAGTACTTC
16 | TRBJ1-3 | TRBV27 | . | . | CASSLSMGLSGNTIYF | TGTGCCAGCAGTTTATCGATGGGGCTCTCTGGAAACACCATATATTTT
16 | TRBJ2-6 | TRBV19 | few | . | CASSNRVNSGANVLTF | TGTGCCAGTTCCAACAGGGTGAACTCTGGGGCCAACGTCCTGACTTTC
15 | TRBJ1-4 | TRBV30 | . | . | CAWSAGLQTNEKLFF | TGTGCCTGGAGTGCCGGACTGCAGACTAATGAAAAACTGTTTTTT
15 | TRBJ1-1 | TRBV5-1 | . | . | CASSFKGPAGTEAFF | TGCGCCAGCAGCTTTAAGGGGCCCGCGGGCACTGAAGCTTTCTTT
15 | TRBJ1-3 | TRBV7-9 | . | . | CASRPDGSDGNTIYF | TGTGCCAGCAGACCGGACGGATCTGACGGAAACACCATATATTTT
16 | TRBJ2-3 | TRBV30 | . | TRBD2 | CAWRPGTSGGTDTQYF | TGTGCCTGGAGACCCGGGACTAGCGGTGGCACAGATACGCAGTATTTT
15 | TRBJ2-6 | TRBV19 | . | . | CASSIVGAGANVLTF | TGTGCCAGTAGTATAGTAGGGGCTGGGGCCAACGTCCTGACTTTC
19 | TRBJ1-3 | TRBV7-2 | . | TRBD1 | CASSYTGGPRPISGNTIYF | TGTGCCAGCAGCTATACAGGGGGCCCCAGACCCATCTCTGGAAACACCATATATTTT
18 | TRBJ1-5 | TRBV30 | . | TRBD1 | CAWSVGTGGYFSNQPQHF | TGTGCCTGGAGTGTAGGGACAGGGGGTTACTTTAGCAATCAGCCCCAGCATTTT
15 | TRBJ2-3 | TRBV5-4 | . | . | CASSLKDSRTDTQYF | TGTGCCAGCAGCTTAAAGGACTCCCGCACAGATACGCAGTATTTT
13 | TRBJ2-7 | TRBV6-6 | . | TRBD1 | CATLQGSLGEQYF | TGTGCCACCCTACAGGGGTCCTTGGGCGAGCAGTACTTC
14 | TRBJ2-1 | TRBV6-1 | once | . | CASSEAGGPSEQFF | TGTGCCAGCAGTGAAGCGGGGGGGCCCAGTGAGCAGTTCTTC
12 | TRBJ1-1 | TRBV6-5 | . | . | CASSYRNTEAFF | TGTGCCAGCAGTTACAGGAACACTGAAGCTTTCTTT
15 | TRBJ1-4 | TRBV9 | . | . | CASSAQGTANEKLFF | TGTGCCAGCAGCGCCCAGGGTACCGCTAATGAAAAACTGTTTTTT
14 | TRBJ1-1 | TRBV28 | once | TRBD1 | CASSLKGARTEAFF | TGTGCCAGCAGCCTGAAGGGGGCGCGCACTGAAGCTTTCTTT
16 | TRBJ2-3 | TRBV5-1 | . | TRBD2 | CASSLSPTSGRNTQYF | TGCGCCAGCAGCTTGTCACCGACTAGCGGGAGGAATACGCAGTATTTT
16 | TRBJ1-4 | TRBV4-1 | . | . | CASSPLIGEVWFRLFF | TGCGCCAGCAGCCCCCTAATAGGGGAGGTCTGGTTTCGACTGTTTTTT
13 | TRBJ2-7 | TRBV5-1 | . | . | CASSLVADYEQYF | TGCGCCAGCAGCTTGGTTGCTGACTACGAGCAGTACTTC
13 | TRBJ1-1 | TRBV9 | once | . | CATGAGMNTEAFF | TGTGCCACCGGGGCAGGAATGAACACTGAAGCTTTCTTT
17 | TRBJ2-1 | TRBV5-4 | . | . | CASSFAGAASSYNEQFF | TGTGCCAGCAGCTTTGCGGGGGCAGCGAGCTCCTACAATGAGCAGTTCTTC
15 | TRBJ1-2 | TRBV6-1 | . | . | CASSEAQEGNYGYTF | TGTGCCAGCAGTGAAGCCCAAGAGGGTAACTATGGCTACACCTTC
12 | TRBJ2-5 | TRBV20-1 | . | . | CSASSGFETQYF | TGCAGTGCTAGTTCCGGGTTTGAGACCCAGTACTTC
14 | TRBJ1-3 | TRBV6-5 | once | . | CASRVQGSGNTIYF | TGTGCCAGCAGGGTACAGGGTTCTGGAAACACCATATATTTT
15 | TRBJ1-3 | TRBV9 | . | . | CASSVRQGEGNTIYF | TGTGCCAGCAGCGTCCGTCAGGGAGAAGGAAACACCATATATTTT
16 | TRBJ2-3 | TRBV7-3 | . | . | CASSLSGGGSGNTQYF | TGTGCCAGCAGCTTATCGGGAGGGGGCTCCGGAAATACGCAGTATTTT
14 | TRBJ1-5 | TRBV9 | . | . | CASSPERWGQPQHF | TGTGCCAGCAGCCCAGAGAGGTGGGGTCAGCCCCAGCATTTT
18 | TRBJ2-1 | TRBV9 | . | TRBD2 | CASSPQIARLAGYNEQFF | TGTGCCAGCAGCCCCCAGATCGCGAGACTAGCGGGTTACAATGAGCAGTTCTTC
14 | TRBJ2-3 | TRBV7-8 | . | . | CASNGGGASDTQYF | TGTGCCTCCAATGGTGGGGGGGCTTCAGATACGCAGTATTTT
14 | TRBJ2-6 | TRBV11-2 | once | . | CASSLLSGANVLTF | TGTGCCAGCAGCTTATTATCTGGGGCCAACGTCCTGACTTTC
16 | TRBJ1-5 | TRBV6-1 | . | TRBD1 | CASSEGDRGGHQPQHF | TGTGCCAGCAGTGAAGGGGACAGGGGAGGTCATCAGCCCCAGCATTTT
16 | TRBJ2-1 | TRBV3-1/TRBV3-2 | . | . | CASSHPGLAKINEQFF | TGTGCCAGCAGTCACCCCGGGCTAGCGAAGATAAATGAGCAGTTCTTC
13 | TRBJ1-2 | TRBV19 | . | . | CASSIKLDYGYTF | TGTGCCAGTAGTATAAAGCTAGACTATGGCTACACCTTC
14 | TRBJ2-1 | TRBV29-1 | . | TRBD2 | CSGSGSSSYNEQFF | TGCAGCGGTAGCGGGAGTAGCTCCTACAATGAGCAGTTCTTC
15 | TRBJ1-6 | TRBV14 | . | . | CASSPRTAQNSPLHF | TGTGCCAGCAGCCCCCGGACAGCTCAAAATTCACCCCTCCACTTT
15 | TRBJ2-7 | TRBV6-2/TRBV6-3 | . | . | CASRPIRDITYEQYF | TGTGCCAGCAGACCTATCCGGGACATCACCTACGAGCAGTACTTC
15 | TRBJ1-1 | TRBV4-1 | . | . | CASSQGPLSGTEAFF | TGCGCCAGCAGCCAAGGACCCCTCAGTGGGACTGAAGCTTTCTTT
16 | TRBJ2-3 | TRBV7-2 | . | TRBD1 | CASSPAGTGGSDTQYF | TGTGCCAGCAGCCCTGCCGGGACAGGGGGCTCAGATACGCAGTATTTT
13 | TRBJ2-5 | TRBV11-1 | . | . | CASSLLGRETQYF | TGTGCCAGCAGCTTATTAGGCCGAGAGACCCAGTACTTC
14 | TRBJ1-4 | TRBV6-5 | . | . | CASSYYGANEKLFF | TGTGCCAGCAGTTACTATGGAGCTAATGAAAAACTGTTTTTT
14 | TRBJ1-5 | TRBV7-2 | . | TRBD1 | CASSSGQGSQPQHF | TGTGCCAGCAGCTCGGGACAGGGGAGTCAGCCCCAGCATTTT
18 | TRBJ2-7 | TRBV18 | once | . | CASSPVIRGASGRYEQYF | TGTGCCAGCTCACCAGTCATCCGGGGGGCCAGCGGACGCTACGAGCAGTACTTC
17 | TRBJ2-1 | TRBV5-1 | . | TRBD1 | CASSLSPGTGSTNEQFF | TGCGCCAGCAGCTTGTCCCCGGGGACAGGGAGTACCAATGAGCAGTTCTTC
15 | TRBJ1-3 | TRBV6-1 | once | . | CASSEGGLSGNTIYF | TGTGCCAGCAGTGAGGGGGGCCTCTCTGGAAACACCATATATTTT
14 | TRBJ1-1 | TRBV30 | . | . | CACSSGGLDTEAFF | TGTGCCTGTTCCTCGGGAGGTTTGGACACTGAAGCTTTCTTT
13 | TRBJ2-1 | TRBV7-8 | . | . | CASSASPEGEQFF | TGTGCCAGCAGCGCTAGTCCCGAGGGTGAGCAGTTCTTC
17 | TRBJ1-3 | TRBV24-1 | . | TRBD1 | CATSAGTEVLSGNTIYF | TGTGCCACCAGTGCGGGGACAGAGGTACTATCTGGAAACACCATATATTTT